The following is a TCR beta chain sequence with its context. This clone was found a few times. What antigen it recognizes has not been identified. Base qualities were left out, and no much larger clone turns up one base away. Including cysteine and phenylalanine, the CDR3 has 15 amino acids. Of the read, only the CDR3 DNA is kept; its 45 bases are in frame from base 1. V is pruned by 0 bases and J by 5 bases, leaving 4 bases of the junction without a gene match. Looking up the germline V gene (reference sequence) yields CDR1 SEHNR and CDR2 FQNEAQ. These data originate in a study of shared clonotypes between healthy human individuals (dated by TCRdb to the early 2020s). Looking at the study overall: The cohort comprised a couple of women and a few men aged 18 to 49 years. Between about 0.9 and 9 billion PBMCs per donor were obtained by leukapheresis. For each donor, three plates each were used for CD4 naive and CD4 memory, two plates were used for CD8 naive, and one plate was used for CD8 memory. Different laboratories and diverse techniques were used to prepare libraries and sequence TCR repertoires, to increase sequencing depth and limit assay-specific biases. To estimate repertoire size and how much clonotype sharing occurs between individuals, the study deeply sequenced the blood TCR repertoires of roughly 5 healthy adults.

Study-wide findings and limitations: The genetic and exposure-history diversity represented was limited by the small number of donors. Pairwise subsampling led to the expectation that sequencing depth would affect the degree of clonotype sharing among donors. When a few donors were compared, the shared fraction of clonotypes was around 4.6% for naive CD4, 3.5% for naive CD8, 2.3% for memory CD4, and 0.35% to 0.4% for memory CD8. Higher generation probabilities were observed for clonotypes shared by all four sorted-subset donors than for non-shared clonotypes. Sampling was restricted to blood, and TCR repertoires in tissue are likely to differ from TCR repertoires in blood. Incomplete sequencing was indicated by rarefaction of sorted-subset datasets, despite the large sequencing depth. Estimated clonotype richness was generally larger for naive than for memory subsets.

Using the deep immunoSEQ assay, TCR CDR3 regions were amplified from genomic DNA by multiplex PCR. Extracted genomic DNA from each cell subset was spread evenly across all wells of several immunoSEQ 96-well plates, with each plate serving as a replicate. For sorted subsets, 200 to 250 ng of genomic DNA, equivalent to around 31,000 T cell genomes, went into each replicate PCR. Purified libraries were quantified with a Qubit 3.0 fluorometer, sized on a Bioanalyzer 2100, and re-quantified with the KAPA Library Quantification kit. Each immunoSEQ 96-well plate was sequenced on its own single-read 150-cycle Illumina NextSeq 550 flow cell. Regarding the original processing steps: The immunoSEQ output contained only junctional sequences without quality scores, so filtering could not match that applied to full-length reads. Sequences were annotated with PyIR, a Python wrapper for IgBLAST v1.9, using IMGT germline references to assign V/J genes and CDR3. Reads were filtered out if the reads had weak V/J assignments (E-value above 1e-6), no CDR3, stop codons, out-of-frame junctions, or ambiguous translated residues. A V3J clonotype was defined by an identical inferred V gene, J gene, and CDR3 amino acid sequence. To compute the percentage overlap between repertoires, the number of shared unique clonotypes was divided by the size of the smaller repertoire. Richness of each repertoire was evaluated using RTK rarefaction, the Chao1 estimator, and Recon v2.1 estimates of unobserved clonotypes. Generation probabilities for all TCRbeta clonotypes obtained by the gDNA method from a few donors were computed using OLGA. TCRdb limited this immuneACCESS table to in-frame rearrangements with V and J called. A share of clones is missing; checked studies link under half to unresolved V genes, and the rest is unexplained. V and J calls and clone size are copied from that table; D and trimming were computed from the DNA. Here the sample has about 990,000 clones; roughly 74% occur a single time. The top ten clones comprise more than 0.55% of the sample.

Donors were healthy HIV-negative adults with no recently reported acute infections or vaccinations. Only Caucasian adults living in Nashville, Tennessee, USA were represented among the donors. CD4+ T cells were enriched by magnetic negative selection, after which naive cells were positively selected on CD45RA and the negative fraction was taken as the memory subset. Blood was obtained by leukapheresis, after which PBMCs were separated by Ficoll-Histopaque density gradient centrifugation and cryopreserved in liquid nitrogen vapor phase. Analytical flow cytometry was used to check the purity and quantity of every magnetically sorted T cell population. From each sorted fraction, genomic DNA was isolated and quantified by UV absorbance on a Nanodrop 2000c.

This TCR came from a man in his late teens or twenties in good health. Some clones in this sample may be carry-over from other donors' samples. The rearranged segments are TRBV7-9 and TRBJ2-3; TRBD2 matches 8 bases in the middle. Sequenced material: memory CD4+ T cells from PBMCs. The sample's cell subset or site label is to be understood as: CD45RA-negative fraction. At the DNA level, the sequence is TGTGCCAGCAGCTTAGCGAGCCTAGCGGGAGATACGCAGTATTTT. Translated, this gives CASSLASLAGDTQYF.